A selection of T cell receptor beta chains follows, all from one sample in a study of T-cell reconstitution after alpha-beta-depleted transplantation in children. TCRdb analysed the PCR reads with MiXCR anew, one entry per CDR3 protein. The data contain about 360,000 distinct CDR3 sequences, roughly 13% of them singletons. The sample was PBMCs, taken from the stem cell graft. These TCRs come from a human donor who donated a stem cell graft to a child with Fanconi anemia. The conserved cysteine and the conserved F or W are not part of the CDR3 here. Fields, in order: D gene, V gene, CDR3 protein. The D gene is left open where the match is weak.

TRBD1 | TRBV12-3/TRBV12-4 | ASKGAQGNQPQH
TRBD2 | TRBV27 | ASSPGTSGEQETQY
. | TRBV6-5 | ASSLLQTGHATGELF
. | TRBV20-1 | SALGTSPF
. | TRBV9 | ASSVGVSPYEQY
. | TRBV5-1 | ASSFQVNTGELF
. | TRBV6-2/TRBV6-3 | ASHPPTNTGELF
TRBD1 | TRBV29-1 | SVRQGMQETQY
. | TRBV7-2 | ASSLASTVDEAF
. | TRBV10-3 | AIADFSGYT
. | TRBV6-5 | ASSYLGSSYNEQF
. | TRBV19 | ASSADSYYGYT
. | TRBV28 | ASSLRWRGETQY
. | TRBV20-1 | SARDGMRDSPLH
. | TRBV20-1 | SARQFSDLEGGYT
. | TRBV20-1 | SPGGYNEQF
. | TRBV3-1 | ASSQASVNTEAF
. | TRBV2 | ASSEVRGATGELF
TRBD1 | TRBV5-1 | ASSQNPGGTEAF
TRBD1 | TRBV4-3 | ASSQDGTGNTGELF
. | TRBV6-1 | ASSENSENTEAF
. | TRBV21-1 | ASSNGQGGNQPQH
. | TRBV30 | AWSVNRVTEAF
. | TRBV6-2/TRBV6-3 | ASRELAKNIQY